The present T cell receptor beta chain was sequenced within a study of T cells in Graves' hyperthyroidism and ophthalmopathy. The wider study: The authors collected peripheral blood at initial diagnosis, before any treatment.

The length of the CDR3 is 15 residues. J lost 4 bases, V lost 0 bases, and 5 bases had no gene match. Germline CDR1 reads SGHRS; CDR2 reads YFSETQ. Notes on the study in general: In blood, most of the thyroid clonotypes expanded above 0.001 were also present. Stable hyperthyroidism was told apart from ophthalmopathy by a model built on 13 V-J features.

RNA transcripts yielded amplified TCR beta CDR3 regions. When the TCR CDR3 underwent first-round RT-PCR, the HTBI primer set was used. In TCRdb, the multiplex PCR reads were re-called with MiXCR into one record per CDR3 protein. Of hundreds of thousands of distinct CDR3 sequences in the sample, 15% to 17% were seen once. Diagnosis relied on clinical symptoms, serum thyroxine and TRAb, thyroid ultrasound and orbital computed tomography. This clonotype has only a few counts. Its antigen is unknown. The source material was blood. J is TRBJ2-3 and V is TRBV5-1; 7 positions agree with TRBD1. The clonotype originates from a woman between 18 and 29 years old with Graves' hyperthyroidism. CDR3 loop: CASSLGGTDSDTQYF. CDR3 coding DNA: TGCGCCAGCAGCTTGGGGGGGACAGATTCAGATACGCAGTATTTT. The variable domain in full, completed from reference TRBV5-1 and TRBJ2-3, reads KAGVTQTPRYLIKTRGQQVTLSCSPISGHRSVSWYQQTPGQGLQFLFEYFSETQRNKGNFPGRFSGRQFSNSRSEMNVSTLELGDSALYLCASSLGGTDSDTQYFGPGTRLTVL.